The 18 T cell receptor beta chains reported below all come from one sample, sequenced in a study of vaccination and CD4 T cells after COVID-19. The treatment: roughly 10-day PBMC culture with coronavirus spike peptide pools or control peptides (ViraFEST assay). Their specific antigens are unknown. The Oncomine TCR Beta short-read assay was applied to DNA of cultured CD4+ T cells. MiXCR, applied by TCRdb to the PCR reads, yields one record per CDR3 protein. Here the sample spans about 15,000 distinct CDR3 sequences, approximately 51% being singletons. The sequencing here drew on CD4+ T cells from blood, cultured in vitro, taken before SARS-CoV-2 vaccination. The receptor set was obtained from a human donor who had recovered from COVID-19.

The rearrangement uses TRBV20-1 and TRBJ2-7, with a weak D call TRBD1 (5 bases). The V and J ends lost 5 bases and 7 bases respectively, with 12 bases between them. The CDR3 sequence is 11 residues long. The germline CDR1 and CDR2 sequences are DFQATT and SNEGSKA (reference sequence). The CDR3, as DNA: TGCAGTGCTTCCAGGGTGCGAGAGCAGTACTTC. Protein sequence: CSASRVREQYF.

This clonotype has more than one count but fewer than ten. The CDR3 spells CASSMVRGPGQPQHF. The DNA for the CDR3 is TGTGCCAGTAGTATGGTTAGAGGGCCCGGTCAGCCCCAGCATTTT. The chain couples TRBV19 to TRBJ1-5; no clear D gene. The germline V gene encodes CDR1 LNHDA and CDR2 SQIVND (reference sequence). The CDR3 totals 15 residues. V lost 3 bases and J 6 bases, leaving 15 bases between the germline ends.

This clonotype was counted between two and nine times. The rearrangement joins TRBV6-1 to TRBJ2-6; D gene ambiguous. The CDR3 covers 16 residues. V dropped 5 bases and J dropped 0 bases, with 11 bases sitting between them. Germline CDR1 is MNHNS and CDR2 is SASEGT. The CDR3 bases are TGTGCCAGCAGTATCGGATTCCGCTCTGGGGCCAACGTCCTGACTTTC. Its protein is CASSIGFRSGANVLTF.

The V and J genes are TRBV18 and TRBJ2-5; D is ambiguous. V lost 1 base to trimming and J lost 3 bases, with 0 bases between them. The CDR3 covers 11 residues. CDR1 is KGHSH, CDR2 LQKENI, per germline. CDR3 DNA: TGTGCCAGCTCACCACAAGAGACCCAGTACTTC. Protein: CASSPQETQYF.

In this sample, this clonotype turned up once. This chain joins TRBV29-1 and TRBJ1-1; tentatively, D is TRBD1 (5 bases). Trimming removed 6 bases at V and 1 base at J, with 9 bases between. The CDR3 is 12 residues long. Germline lookup yields CDR1 SQVTM and CDR2 ANQGSEA. CDR3 residues: CSVQQANTEAFF. CDR3 coding DNA: TGCAGCGTACAACAGGCGAACACTGAAGCTTTCTTT.

This clonotype was seen only a few times. CDR3 nucleotide sequence: TGCAGTGTTAAGAGAAACACTGAAGCTTTCTTT. It yields the protein CSVKRNTEAFF. The gene calls are TRBV20-1 and TRBJ1-1; no definite D call. Germline-derived CDR1 and CDR2 are DFQATT and SNEGSKA (reference sequence). This CDR3 region has 11 residues. With 7 bases removed from V and 2 bases from J, the gap between germline ends came to 8 bases.

The V call is TRBV28, the J call TRBJ2-5; D is undetermined. Trimming left V 6 bases short and J 5 bases short, with 13 bases between. This CDR3 has 13 amino acids. The germline CDR1 and CDR2 sequences are MDHEN and SYDVKM. CDR3 sequence: CASRGSYRETQYF. The CDR3 nucleotides are TGTGCCAGCAGGGGTAGCTATAGGGAGACCCAGTACTTC. Filled out from reference TRBV28 and TRBJ2-5, the complete variable domain reads DVKVTQSSRYLVKRTGEKVFLECVQDMDHENMFWYRQDPGLGLRLIYFSYDVKMKEKGDIPEGYSVSREKKERFSLILESASTNQTSMYLCASRGSYRETQYFGPGTRLLVL.

This clonotype was observed a few times. The V call is TRBV9, the J call TRBJ1-2; D ambiguous. In germline, CDR1 is SGDLS, CDR2 YYNGEE. V shed 0 bases and J shed 8 bases, with 8 bases lying between them. CDR3 length equals 12 residues. CDR3 bases: TGTGCCAGCAGCGTAGCCCACTGGGGCTACACCTTC. This gives the protein CASSVAHWGYTF.

This clonotype was counted a few times. The rearrangement links TRBV20-1 to TRBJ1-4; the D gene is possibly TRBD1 (5 bases). Trimming stripped 4 bases from V and 11 bases from J, with 17 bases between. The length of the CDR3 is 13 residues. From germline, CDR1 is DFQATT and CDR2 SNEGSKA (reference sequence). The chain's CDR3 is CSAKTDSPEKLFF. CDR3 sequence (DNA): TGCAGTGCTAAGACAGACTCTCCGGAGAAACTGTTTTTT.

The V gene is TRBV6-2 or TRBV6-3, the J gene TRBJ1-5; no definite D call. CDR1 is MNHEY and CDR2 is SVGEGT in the germline V gene. There are 14 residues in the CDR3. The ends were cut back, 0 bases at V and 3 bases at J, with 6 bases in the middle. The chain's CDR3 is CASSYSDYNQPQHF. Here the CDR3 DNA reads TGTGCCAGCAGTTACTCCGATTACAATCAGCCCCAGCATTTT.

V is TRBV29-1 and J is TRBJ2-3, with a tentative D call TRBD1 (6 bases). Looked up from germline, CDR1 is SQVTM and CDR2 is ANQGSEA. This CDR3 contains 17 residues. Between the trimmed V and J ends, which lost 5 bases and 6 bases, there was a span of 27 bases. The CDR3: CSVNRVGGRTPGDTQYF. The DNA of the CDR3 is TGCAGCGTTAACAGGGTAGGCGGGCGTACCCCAGGGGATACGCAGTATTTT.

This chain joins TRBV5-1 and TRBJ2-5; D may correspond to TRBD1 or TRBD2 (5 bases each). V was shortened by 3 bases and J by 5 bases, with 14 bases between the two germline ends. The CDR3 totals 14 residues. Germline V gene lookup returns CDR1 SGHRS and CDR2 YFSETQ. Here the CDR3 reads CASSSPGAEETQYF. In DNA, the CDR3 is TGCGCCAGCAGCTCCCCCGGGGCGGAGGAGACCCAGTACTTC.

The V gene is TRBV28, the J gene TRBJ2-6; a weak D match, TRBD1 (6 bases). The CDR3 extends over 17 amino acids. V lost 4 bases to trimming and J lost 2 bases, with 15 bases between them. Germline V gene lookup returns CDR1 MDHEN and CDR2 SYDVKM. As DNA, the CDR3 is TGTGCCAGCAGTTCCGTCGGGCAGGGGCCTGGGGCCAACGTCCTGACTTTC. Protein: CASSSVGQGPGANVLTF.

This clonotype was recorded a few times. The chain links TRBV19 to TRBJ1-1; 7 nucleotides agree with TRBD1. Trimming at V came to 5 bases and at J to 3 bases, leaving 6 bases not matched to a gene. Germline CDR1 reads LNHDA; CDR2 reads SQIVND (reference sequence). The CDR3 extends over 14 amino acids. This CDR3 reads CASSSQGDYTEAFF. CDR3 in DNA: TGTGCCAGTAGTTCTCAGGGGGACTACACTGAAGCTTTCTTT.

The chain joins TRBV4-3 to TRBJ1-5; D remains unclear. Trimming removed 0 bases from V and 0 bases from J, with 9 bases in between. Germline V gives CDR1 LGHNA, CDR2 YSLEER. This CDR3 is 16 amino acids long. The CDR3 sequence: CASSQDLSSSNQPQHF. The CDR3 DNA reads TGCGCCAGCAGCCAAGATTTGTCCAGTAGCAATCAGCCCCAGCATTTT.

In DNA, the CDR3 is TGTGCCTGGTCTTCCCTAGCCAAAAACATTCAGTACTTC. Translation: CAWSSLAKNIQYF. The chain uses TRBV30 and TRBJ2-4, with D unresolved. Germline lookup yields CDR1 GTSNPN and CDR2 SVGIG (reference sequence). This CDR3 region has 13 residues. Trimming took 5 bases from V and 0 from J, leaving 8 bases between them.

The genes are TRBV4-2 and TRBJ2-3, with 12 bases matching TRBD2. V dropped 2 bases and J dropped 5; count of bases not matched to a gene: 11. The CDR3 is made up of 18 amino acids. CDR1 and CDR2 (germline): LGHNA, YNFKEQ. The CDR3 reads CASSQRPLAGGPQDTQYF. The CDR3 bases are TGTGCCAGCAGCCAACGACCCCTAGCGGGAGGGCCGCAAGATACGCAGTATTTT.

This clonotype was seen a few times. This sequence joins TRBV20-1 and TRBJ2-7; D is possibly TRBD2 (5 bases). Trimming cost V 4 bases and J 0 bases, with 7 bases left between them. The CDR3 covers 12 residues. Germline values: CDR1 DFQATT, CDR2 SNEGSKA (reference sequence). CDR3 DNA: TGCAGTGCTATCGGGAACTCCTACGAGCAGTACTTC. This gives the protein CSAIGNSYEQYF.